The clone carrying this TCR beta chain has a single count. This sample is drawn from a study of cytomegalovirus exposure and HLA in healthy donors. The PCR was carried out with 60 Vbeta primers and 13 Jbeta primers. Here immunoSEQ multiplex PCR was the method, and the copy in TCRdb shows in-frame clones only, minus some. Among about 150,000 clones, 80% were seen once, and the ten largest hold roughly 5.9%. CDR1 and CDR2 from the germline V gene are SGDLS and YYNGEE. Trimming took off 5 bases at V and 0 bases at J, with 12 bases between the two ends. This CDR3 comprises 15 residues. Participants comprised healthy donors of bone marrow.

The receptor's source is a woman between 35 and 50 years old in good health and CMV-seropositive. Sequenced: PBMCs. This sequence joins TRBV9 and TRBJ1-3; D is uncertain. The CDR3 coding sequence is TGTGCCAGCAGGACCCGAGGGTTCTCTGGAAACACCATATATTTT. Residues: CASRTRGFSGNTIYF.